This is a list of T cell receptor beta chains from one sample in a study of CD8 T cells in ankylosing spondylitis. TCRdb re-called the 5' RACE reads with MiXCR, one entry per CDR3 protein. The repertoire consists of under 950,000 distinct CDR3 sequences, with roughly 19% occurring once and the leading ten covering 19%. Sequencing was done on a sample of blood, either unsorted or a sorted T cell fraction (not recorded which). Receptor source: a male donor with ankylosing spondylitis. CDR3s include the opening cysteine and the closing phenylalanine or tryptophan. The D gene is left open where the match is weak. Only some rows state a clone size, as once, few, many or a class for expanded clones.

D,J,V,size,DNA,CDR3
NA,TRBJ2-7,TRBV12-3/TRBV12-4,NA,TGTGCCAGCAGTCCGCAGGACTACGAGCAGTACTTC,CASSPQDYEQYF
NA,TRBJ1-1,TRBV20-1,few,TGCAGGAAAACAGGTCTGAGCACTGAAGCTTTCTTT,CRKTGLSTEAFF
TRBD1,TRBJ2-3,TRBV5-1,NA,TGCGCCAGCAGCACCTGGACAGGGAGGCAAGATACGCAGTATTTT,CASSTWTGRQDTQYF
NA,TRBJ2-7,TRBV12-3/TRBV12-4,many,TGTGCCAGCAGCTTGAGCGGCTACGAGCAGTACTTC,CASSLSGYEQYF
TRBD1,TRBJ1-2,TRBV10-3,few,TGTGCCATCTTCCCGGGACAGGGGGCTACAATAACGGGCTACACCTTC,CAIFPGQGATITGYTF
TRBD2,TRBJ2-5,TRBV20-1,few,TGCAGTGCTAGAGGCAACCTTGCTAGCGGGGGGCCGGGAGAGACCCAGTACTTC,CSARGNLASGGPGETQYF
TRBD1,TRBJ2-5,TRBV12-3/TRBV12-4,NA,TGTGCCAGCAGTTTTTCACCCCGGGACAGATATCAAGAGACCCAGTACTTC,CASSFSPRDRYQETQYF
NA,TRBJ2-3,TRBV4-1,NA,TGCGCCAGCAGCCAAGGCAGGGAGGATACGCAGTATTTT,CASSQGREDTQYF
TRBD2,TRBJ2-3,TRBV12-3/TRBV12-4,many,TGTGCCAGCAGCCCCGGACTAGCGGGGGTGGATACGCAGTATTTT,CASSPGLAGVDTQYF
TRBD1,TRBJ2-1,TRBV20-1,NA,TGCTGTGCTAGAGACCCCGGGACAGGGAATCGGCATGAGCAGTTCTTC,CCARDPGTGNRHEQFF
TRBD2,TRBJ2-1,TRBV5-1,many,TGCGCCAGCAGCTGGACTAGCGGGGGGGCCAATGAGCAGTTCTTC,CASSWTSGGANEQFF
TRBD2,TRBJ2-5,TRBV6-1,many,TGTGCCAGCAGTGAACTAGCGGGGGGGCAAGAGACCCAGTACTTC,CASSELAGGQETQYF
NA,TRBJ2-6,TRBV6-5,few,TGTGCCAGCAGTTACTCGATTGCGGGGACAAGCTCTGGGGCCAACGTCCTGACTTTC,CASSYSIAGTSSGANVLTF
NA,TRBJ1-4,TRBV6-1,NA,TGTGCCAGCAGTGAAGCGCGGACACGGAATGAAAAACTGTTTTTT,CASSEARTRNEKLFF
TRBD1,TRBJ1-2,TRBV2,few,TGTGCCAGCAGTGGAGTCCGGGACAGGGCTCACGGCTACACCTTC,CASSGVRDRAHGYTF
TRBD2,TRBJ2-2,TRBV20-1,few,TGCAGTGCTCCGTTGACTAGCGTGATCGGGGAGCTGTTTTTT,CSAPLTSVIGELFF
NA,TRBJ1-2,TRBV2,few,TGTGCCAGCACTAGAGCGGGGCTTGGCTACACCTTC,CASTRAGLGYTF
TRBD1,TRBJ1-3,TRBV20-1,NA,TGCAGTGCTAGATTTACAGGGGGTGGAAACACCATATATTTT,CSARFTGGGNTIYF
NA,TRBJ1-5,TRBV6-1,NA,TGTGCCAGCAGTGAACTTGGGGGCGCGGGGCAGCCCCAGCATTTT,CASSELGGAGQPQHF
TRBD1,TRBJ2-7,TRBV4-1,NA,TGCGCCAGCAGCCAAGGTTGGCAGGGGGACTACGAGCAGTACTTC,CASSQGWQGDYEQYF
TRBD2,TRBJ2-5,TRBV5-8,few,TGTGCCAGCCAGATGGGAGGGCAAGAGACCCAGTACTTC,CASQMGGQETQYF
NA,TRBJ2-5,TRBV7-8,many,TGTGCCAGCAGCTTTTTCTGGGCGGAGACCCAGTACTTC,CASSFFWAETQYF
NA,TRBJ1-1,TRBV20-1,few,TGCAGTGCTAGAGATTTGAGAAGGGGCGCCAACACTGAAGCTTTCTTT,CSARDLRRGANTEAFF
NA,TRBJ2-5,TRBV2,NA,TGTGCCAGCAGTGAAGTCCCCCTTGGGGTGCAGGAGACCCAGTACTTC,CASSEVPLGVQETQYF
TRBD1,TRBJ2-7,TRBV6-1,NA,TGTGCCAGCAGTGCTTCCGCCGTACAGGGGTTGGGACGGGGCTACGAGCAGTACTTC,CASSASAVQGLGRGYEQYF
NA,TRBJ2-7,TRBV27,few,TGTGCCAGCTACCGGTCCGAGCAGTACTTC,CASYRSEQYF
NA,TRBJ1-5,TRBV20-1,few,TGCAGTGCTAGAGTGGGTGGGGCCGGGGCTCAGCCCCAGCATTTT,CSARVGGAGAQPQHF
NA,TRBJ2-3,TRBV20-1,NA,TGCAGTGCTAGAGATCGCCTCGCTGGGACAGATACGCAGTATTTT,CSARDRLAGTDTQYF
TRBD2,TRBJ2-3,TRBV6-5,NA,TGTGCCAGCAGTTCCTCCTTTACAGCGGGGTCCACAGATACGCAGTATTTT,CASSSSFTAGSTDTQYF
NA,TRBJ2-7,TRBV6-5,few,TGTGCCAGCAGTTACTCTGGGGTCTACTCCTACGAGCAGTACTTC,CASSYSGVYSYEQYF
TRBD1,TRBJ2-1,TRBV4-1,once,TGCGCCAGCAGCCAACCGACAGGGTTCAATGAGCAGTTCTTC,CASSQPTGFNEQFF
TRBD2,TRBJ2-1,TRBV18,NA,TGTGCCAGCTCACCACTACGGGCGGGAGGGCCTGGTGAGCAGTTCTTC,CASSPLRAGGPGEQFF
NA,TRBJ2-1,TRBV4-1,NA,TGCGCCAGCAGCCCCCACGGGAGCTACAATGAGCAGTTCTTC,CASSPHGSYNEQFF
NA,TRBJ1-4,TRBV28,NA,TGTGCCAGCAGCCCGGGGACAAGTGACGAAAAACTGTTTTTT,CASSPGTSDEKLFF
TRBD2,TRBJ2-3,TRBV12-3/TRBV12-4,NA,TGTGCCAGCAGTTTATTACGCGGGAGTGGGACAGATACGCAGTATTTT,CASSLLRGSGTDTQYF
NA,TRBJ1-4,TRBV27,few,TGTGCCAGCTCCCCACCGGGTTGGGGCAGGGAAAAACTGTTTTTT,CASSPPGWGREKLFF
NA,TRBJ2-6,TRBV5-1,few,TGCGCCAGCAGCTTGACAGGAATGGAAACCGTTGGGGCCAACGTCCTGACTTTC,CASSLTGMETVGANVLTF
NA,TRBJ1-5,TRBV12-3/TRBV12-4,many,TGTGCCAGCAGTTTAGCTGGCCATTCCCGGAGCAATCAGCCCCAGCATTTT,CASSLAGHSRSNQPQHF
NA,TRBJ1-1,TRBV6-2/TRBV6-3,NA,TGTGCCGTACGGGGATCCATGAACACTGAAGCTTTCTTT,CAVRGSMNTEAFF
NA,TRBJ2-7,TRBV12-3/TRBV12-4,few,TGTGCCAGCTCAGGGTCCTTCTACGAGCAGTACTTC,CASSGSFYEQYF
NA,TRBJ2-2,TRBV20-1,few,TGCAGTGCTAGAGATCGGGGTAGGGGGTACACCGGGGAGCTGTTTTTT,CSARDRGRGYTGELFF
TRBD2,TRBJ2-3,TRBV12-3/TRBV12-4,NA,TGTGCCAGCACTAGCGGGGGCTCAGATACGCAGTATTTT,CASTSGGSDTQYF
NA,TRBJ1-1,TRBV12-3/TRBV12-4,NA,TGTGCCAGCAGTTCCACTCGACAGGAGGCTACCCAATCTTCGGCTGAAGCTTTCTTT,CASSSTRQEATQSSAEAFF
NA,TRBJ1-5,TRBV24-1,few,TGTGCCACCAGTGATTTTGGCAGGACGCAGAACAATCAGCCCCAGCATTTT,CATSDFGRTQNNQPQHF
NA,TRBJ1-4,TRBV11-2,few,TGTGCCAGCAGCTCCGGGCCGGCGCAGTATAATGAAAAACTGTTTTTT,CASSSGPAQYNEKLFF
NA,TRBJ2-5,TRBV10-3,NA,TGTGCCATCAGTGACGGGGGTACAACAGAGACCCAGTACTTC,CAISDGGTTETQYF
TRBD2,TRBJ2-7,TRBV14,NA,TGTGCCAGCAGCCAAGATCCACTAGCGGGGGGGCAGCAGTACTTC,CASSQDPLAGGQQYF
TRBD1,TRBJ2-5,TRBV20-1,NA,TGCAGTGCTAGAGCTCCCCTGGACAGGGGGCAGGTGACCCAGTACTTC,CSARAPLDRGQVTQYF
TRBD1,TRBJ1-2,TRBV5-1,few,TGCGCCAGCAGCTCAACAACAACCAAGACAGGGTTCGGCGGCTACACCTTC,CASSSTTTKTGFGGYTF
TRBD2,TRBJ2-7,TRBV7-2,few,TGTGCCAGCAGCTTCATGACTAGCAGCTACGAGCAGTACTTC,CASSFMTSSYEQYF
NA,TRBJ2-3,TRBV18,few,TGTGCCAGCTCACCAGGGAGCCTCGTCGATACGCAGTATTTT,CASSPGSLVDTQYF
TRBD1,TRBJ1-1,TRBV29-1,few,TGCAGCGTTCTTAAGGGACAGCTTCAACAGAACACTGAAGCTTTCTTT,CSVLKGQLQQNTEAFF
NA,TRBJ2-5,TRBV29-1,NA,TGCAGCGCCGAGCCGGGACTCAAAGAGACCCAGTACTTC,CSAEPGLKETQYF